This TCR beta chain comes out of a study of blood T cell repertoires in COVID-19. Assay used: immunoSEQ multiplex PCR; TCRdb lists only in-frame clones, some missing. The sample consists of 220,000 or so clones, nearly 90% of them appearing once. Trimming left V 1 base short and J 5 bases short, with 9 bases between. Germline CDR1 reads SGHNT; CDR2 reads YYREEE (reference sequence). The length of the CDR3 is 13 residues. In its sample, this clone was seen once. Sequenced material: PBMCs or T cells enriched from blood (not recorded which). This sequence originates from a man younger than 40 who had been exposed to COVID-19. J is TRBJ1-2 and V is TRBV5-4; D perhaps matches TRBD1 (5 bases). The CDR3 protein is CASSLRGGYGYTF. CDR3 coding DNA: TGTGCCAGCAGCTTGCGGGGGGGGTATGGCTACACCTTC.